This T cell receptor (beta chain) appears in the sequencing data of a study of blood T cell repertoires in COVID-19. Clinical history reported by participants formed the basis on which cohorts were assigned. Two negative PCRs, clearance, or symptom resolution characterized the recovered Cohort 3 donors. V shed 0 bases and J 3 bases; nucleotides not matched to a gene: 18. Germline V gene data show CDR1 as LGHDT and CDR2 as YNNKEL (reference sequence). The CDR3 consists of 20 residues. Authors' methods: By means of reference gene primer amplification, nucleated cell counts were estimated. Libraries were prepared by immunoSEQ multiplex PCR; TCRdb keeps only in-frame clonotypes and omits some of them. V, J and clone size were drawn from that table, and D and trimming were deduced from the DNA. In the table there are fewer than 300,000 clones, 80% to 90% of which are singletons.

Sequencing was done on a sample of PBMCs or T cells enriched from blood (not recorded which). V gene TRBV3-1 (or the pseudogene TRBV3-2) combines with J gene TRBJ1-1; TRBD1 matches 8 bases. The receptor comes from a woman in her 30s who had recovered from COVID-19. The CDR3: CASSQDQFGRGRIGYTEAFF. CDR3 DNA: TGTGCCAGCAGCCAAGATCAATTTGGCAGGGGGCGAATTGGGTACACTGAAGCTTTCTTT.